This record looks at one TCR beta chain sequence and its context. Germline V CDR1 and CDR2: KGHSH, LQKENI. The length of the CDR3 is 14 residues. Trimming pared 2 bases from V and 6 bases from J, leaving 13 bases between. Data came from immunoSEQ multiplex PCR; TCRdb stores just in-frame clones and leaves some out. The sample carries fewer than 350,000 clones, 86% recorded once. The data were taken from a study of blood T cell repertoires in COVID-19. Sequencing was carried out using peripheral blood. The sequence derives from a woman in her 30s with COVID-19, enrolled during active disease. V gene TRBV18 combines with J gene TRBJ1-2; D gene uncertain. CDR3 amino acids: CASSPGREIHGYTF. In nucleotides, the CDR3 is TGTGCCAGCTCACCAGGGAGGGAAATTCATGGCTACACCTTC. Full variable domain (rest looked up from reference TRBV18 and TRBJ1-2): NAGVMQNPRHLVRRRGQEARLRCSPMKGHSHVYWYRQLPEEGLKFMVYLQKENIIDESGMPKERFSAEFPKEGPSILRIQQVVRGDSAAYFCASSPGREIHGYTFGSGTRLTVV.